The 5 T cell receptor beta chains reported below all come from one sample, sequenced in a study of CD8 T cells in ankylosing spondylitis. Study-wide points: Within ankylosing spondylitis blood, a TCR beta motif made up of several highly homologous variants appeared to be characteristic.

These receptors lack a known antigen. TCRdb reanalysed the 5' RACE reads using MiXCR and keeps one entry per CDR3 protein. The sample gives some 140,000 distinct CDR3 sequences, 17% of which show up once; roughly a third is in the top ten. Sample: blood, either unsorted or a sorted T cell fraction (not recorded which). The receptors stem from a male donor with ankylosing spondylitis.

This clonotype was seen a few times. The V call is TRBV5-1, the J call TRBJ1-1; D remains ambiguous. This CDR3 is built from 14 residues. V lost 4 bases to trimming and J lost 0 bases, with 10 bases between them. Germline CDR1 and CDR2: SGHRS and YFSETQ. CDR3 amino acids: CASSTYAVNTEAFF. The CDR3 DNA reads TGCGCCAGCAGCACCTACGCAGTGAACACTGAAGCTTTCTTT.

This clonotype appeared a few times. J is TRBJ2-3 and V is TRBV4-1; 10 positions agree with TRBD1. V dropped 1 base and J dropped 3; count of bases not matched to a gene: 4. The CDR3 extends over 16 amino acids. Germline V gene sequence: CDR1 MGHRA, CDR2 YSYEKL. The chain's CDR3 is CASSQGGQGVTDTQYF. The DNA of the CDR3 is TGCGCCAGCAGCCAAGGAGGACAGGGGGTTACAGATACGCAGTATTTT.

The V gene is TRBV9, the J gene TRBJ2-2; maybe TRBD2 (6 bases). Trimming removed 4 bases from V and 4 bases from J, with 17 bases in between. This CDR3 is 16 amino acids long. CDR1 is SGDLS and CDR2 is YYNGEE in the germline V gene. CDR3 region: CASSLDYLEVTGELFF. CDR3 coding DNA: TGTGCCAGCAGCTTGGACTACTTAGAGGTCACCGGGGAGCTGTTTTTT.

This clonotype was seen a handful of times. This sequence joins TRBV27 and TRBJ2-1; D is possibly TRBD2 (6 bases). V was cut by 6 bases and J by 11 bases, with 20 bases left in between. Germline loops: CDR1 MNHEY, CDR2 SMNVEV (reference sequence). This CDR3 is 14 amino acids long. This CDR3 is CASRDGDWENQQFF. In nucleotides, the CDR3 is TGTGCCAGCAGAGATGGGGACTGGGAGAACCAGCAGTTCTTC.

The gene calls are TRBV5-1 and TRBJ2-2; TRBD1 might be the D (5 bases). Germline lookup yields CDR1 SGHRS and CDR2 YFSETQ. V was cut by 5 bases and J by 1 base, with 9 bases left in between. The CDR3 loop spans 14 amino acids. The CDR3 spells CASRRQQNTGELFF. CDR3 coding DNA: TGCGCCAGCAGGAGACAGCAGAACACCGGGGAGCTGTTTTTT.